Following are 32 T cell receptor beta chains from one sample sequenced in a study of CD8+ T cells in alopecia areata. Sequencing relied on a cDNA template that was reverse transcribed from extracted RNA. The protocol was immunoSEQ multiplex PCR, while the TCRdb copy is restricted to in-frame clones and leaves out a portion. The sample records 190,000 or so clones, about 60% being singletons. Indicated treatment: oral pan-JAK inhibitor, 5-10 mg twice daily. The sequencing here drew on CD8+ T cells sorted from blood, taken at week 24, from a patient treated with tofacitinib. The receptors come from a human donor with alopecia areata.

This clone was detected only once. The genes are TRBV4-1 and TRBJ2-7; maybe TRBD1 (6 bases). Germline loops: CDR1 MGHRA, CDR2 YSYEKL. CDR3 length: 16 residues. The V and J ends lost 2 bases and 2 bases respectively, with 16 bases between them. The DNA of the CDR3 is TGCGCCAGCAGCCAACGGTCTGGGGGCAATCCCTACGAGCAGTACTTC. Residues: CASSQRSGGNPYEQYF.

This clone was found a few times. CDR3 sequence (DNA): TGCGCCAGCAGCCACAGGACAGGGGGCGACGCCATTCAGTACTTC. This encodes CASSHRTGGDAIQYF. V usage is TRBV4-1 and J usage is TRBJ2-4; 11 bases are shared with TRBD1. From germline, CDR1 is MGHRA and CDR2 YSYEKL. CDR3 length equals 15 residues. V dropped 3 bases and J dropped 9; count of bases not matched to a gene: 7.

The CDR3 loop is CAWSGGRTGELFF. CDR3 nucleotide sequence: TGTGCCTGGAGTGGGGGGAGGACCGGGGAGCTGTTTTTT. This chain joins TRBV30 and TRBJ2-2; D might be TRBD2 (6 bases). This CDR3 has 13 residues. V lost 1 base and J lost 5, with 8 bases in between. Germline values: CDR1 GTSNPN, CDR2 SVGIG (reference sequence).

J is TRBJ1-2 and V is TRBV5-6, with 7 bases matching TRBD1. In germline, CDR1 is SGHDT, CDR2 YYEEEE. V was clipped by 1 base and J by 7 bases; unmatched bases: 7. This CDR3 region has 14 residues. CDR3 residues: CASSLNRGGGGYTF. Written as DNA, the CDR3 is TGTGCCAGCAGCTTGAACAGGGGAGGAGGTGGCTACACCTTC.

This sequence joins TRBV29-1 and TRBJ1-2; 7 nucleotides match TRBD1. Per the germline V gene, CDR1 is SQVTM and CDR2 is ANQGSEA. This CDR3 contains 14 residues. V trimming: 2 bases; J trimming: 4 bases; junction bases outside the gene matches: 7. The CDR3: CSVETKGGGYGYTF. The DNA of the CDR3 is TGCAGCGTTGAAACAAAAGGGGGCGGCTATGGCTACACCTTC.

The chain combines TRBV15 with TRBJ2-7; D is undetermined. From germline, CDR1 is LNHNV and CDR2 YYDKDF (reference sequence). The V end was cut by 3 bases, the J end by 0 bases, with 15 bases between. This CDR3 has 16 amino acids. CDR3 sequence reads: CATSSVPESSSYEQYF. In DNA, the CDR3 is TGTGCCACCAGCAGTGTACCAGAATCGAGCTCCTACGAGCAGTACTTC.

The table lists this clone with a few counts. The rearrangement uses TRBV28 and TRBJ2-1; 8 nucleotides align to TRBD2. The CDR3 extends over 17 amino acids. Germline CDR1 MDHEN, CDR2 SYDVKM. Losses at the gene ends were 3 bases for V and 2 bases for J; bases not matched to a gene: 9. CDR3 in amino acids: CASSLFWTSYTYNEQFF. DNA for the CDR3: TGTGCCAGCAGTTTGTTCTGGACTAGCTACACCTACAATGAGCAGTTCTTC. Variable domain in full (rest from reference TRBV28 and TRBJ2-1): DVKVTQSSRYLVKRTGEKVFLECVQDMDHENMFWYRQDPGLGLRLIYFSYDVKMKEKGDIPEGYSVSREKKERFSLILESASTNQTSMYLCASSLFWTSYTYNEQFFGPGTRLTVL.

The V and J genes are TRBV7-8 and TRBJ1-4, with D hard to call. This CDR3 region has 17 residues. Between the trimmed V and J ends, which lost 1 base and 6 bases, there was a span of 18 bases. Germline values: CDR1 SGHVS, CDR2 FQNEAQ. CDR3 coding DNA: TGTGCCAGCAGCTTAGGGACGCTAGACCGGCGGGATGAAAAACTGTTTTTT. Its translation: CASSLGTLDRRDEKLFF.

A few counts support this clone. This rearrangement joins TRBV4-2 to TRBJ2-1; 9 positions agree with TRBD2. Per the germline V gene, CDR1 is LGHNA and CDR2 is YNFKEQ. This CDR3 has 16 amino acids. Trimming removed 0 bases from V and 7 bases from J; junction bases left unmatched: 7. CDR3 coding DNA: TGTGCCAGCAGCCAAGATTGGGCGGGGGGGTTAAATGAGCAGTTCTTC. Residues: CASSQDWAGGLNEQFF.

This clone has just a few counts. The rearrangement joins TRBV10-3 to TRBJ1-5, with 7 nucleotides matching TRBD1. The CDR3 spans 14 residues. The germline CDR1 and CDR2 sequences are ENHRY and SYGVKD. With V trimmed by 4 bases and J by 4 bases, 4 bases remained unmatched. The CDR3, as DNA: TGTGCCATCAGTGCCGACAGGGCTAATCAGCCCCAGCATTTT. Translated, it gives CAISADRANQPQHF.

The genes are TRBV28 and TRBJ2-6; perhaps TRBD1 as D (5 bases). This CDR3 comprises 15 residues. Germline V lookup: CDR1 MDHEN, CDR2 SYDVKM. Trimming took 5 bases from V and 4 from J, leaving 12 bases between them. The CDR3 DNA sequence: TGTGCCAGCAGTCTCAGGGTTTCCGGGGCCAACGTCCTGACTTTC. Its translation: CASSLRVSGANVLTF.

The chain joins TRBV19 to TRBJ2-7; possibly TRBD1 or TRBD2 for D (6 bases each). This CDR3 is 16 amino acids long. Germline CDR1 reads LNHDA; CDR2 reads SQIVND (reference sequence). V shed 5 bases and J shed 0 bases, with 17 bases lying between them. The CDR3 spells CASSSGRGRSSYEQYF. DNA of the CDR3: TGTGCCAGTAGTTCGGGTAGGGGGAGGAGCTCCTACGAGCAGTACTTC.

The chain uses TRBV15 and TRBJ2-7, with D perhaps matching TRBD1 (5 bases). The CDR3 is made up of 13 amino acids. V was cut by 5 bases and J by 6 bases, with 14 bases left in between. CDR1 LNHNV and CDR2 YYDKDF come from the germline V gene (reference sequence). The CDR3 coding sequence is TGTGCCACCAGCTATAGACAGCTCGGCGAGCAGTACTTC. This encodes CATSYRQLGEQYF.

The V and J genes are TRBV9 and TRBJ1-2, with TRBD1 matching over 8 bases. The germline V gene has CDR1 SGDLS and CDR2 YYNGEE. V gave up 4 bases and J gave up 6 bases; unmatched junction bases: 8. The CDR3 is 14 amino acids. Here the CDR3 DNA reads TGTGCCAGCAGCCTAGGACAGGGAAAAAATGGCTACACCTTC. This translates into CASSLGQGKNGYTF. The full variable domain, its missing parts supplied by reference TRBV9 and TRBJ1-2, is DSGVTQTPKHLITATGQRVTLRCSPRSGDLSVYWYQQSLDQGLQFLIQYYNGEERAKGNILERFSAQQFPDLHSELNLSSLELGDSALYFCASSLGQGKNGYTFGSGTRLTVV.

The chain has TRBV4-1 and TRBJ2-3; possibly TRBD2 for D (5 bases). Between the trimmed V and J ends, which lost 0 bases and 5 bases, there was a span of 9 bases. Germline V CDR1 and CDR2: MGHRA, YSYEKL. This CDR3 has 14 residues. This chain's CDR3 is CASSQDSAGDTQYF. CDR3 in DNA: TGCGCCAGCAGCCAAGATTCCGCGGGAGATACGCAGTATTTT.

This chain joins TRBV14 and TRBJ1-2; 7 nucleotides line up with TRBD1. Germline V gene sequence: CDR1 SGHDN, CDR2 FVKESK. This CDR3 contains 14 residues. J lost 4 bases, V lost 3 bases, and 5 bases had no gene match. The CDR3 loop is CASSQGTGVYGYTF. DNA for the CDR3: TGTGCCAGCAGCCAGGGAACAGGGGTCTATGGCTACACCTTC.

The rearrangement links TRBV13 to TRBJ1-2; D is ambiguous. Germline V gives CDR1 PRHDT, CDR2 FYEKMQ (reference sequence). Trimming cost V 3 bases and J 10 bases, with 15 bases left between them. The CDR3 covers 13 residues. The CDR3 reads CASSFSSGRDYTF. The CDR3, as DNA: TGTGCCAGCAGCTTTAGTAGTGGGCGCGACTACACCTTC.

The chain employs TRBV4-1 and TRBJ1-6; D possibly corresponds to TRBD1 (6 bases). The CDR3 is 15 residues long. The V gene's germline CDR1 is MGHRA and CDR2 YSYEKL. V lost 4 bases to trimming and J lost 7 bases, with 14 bases between them. This chain's CDR3 is CASSPEGVRNSPLHF. CDR3 in DNA: TGCGCCAGCAGCCCAGAGGGGGTGAGGAATTCACCCCTCCACTTT.

The chain employs TRBV6-5 and TRBJ1-2, with D possibly being TRBD1 (5 bases). The V gene lost 6 bases and the J gene lost 8 bases, with 16 bases spanning the gap. The CDR3 loop spans 13 amino acids. Germline V lookup: CDR1 MNHEY, CDR2 SVGAGI. This CDR3 reads CASRRGDGLGYTF. For the CDR3, the DNA is TGTGCCAGCAGACGCGGGGACGGCCTGGGCTACACCTTC.

The rearrangement joins TRBV30 to TRBJ1-1; perhaps TRBD1 as D (5 bases). The V gene's germline CDR1 is GTSNPN and CDR2 SVGIG (reference sequence). CDR3 size: 13 residues. V was shortened by 0 bases and J by 6 bases, with 11 bases between the two germline ends. CDR3 DNA sequence: TGTGCCTGGAGTGTAATGGGGGTAGCTGAAGCTTTCTTT. Translating it yields CAWSVMGVAEAFF.

There are a few counts of this clone. One end of the junction varies from germline; a read error may be responsible. The chain uses TRBV7-2 and TRBJ2-3, with D uncertain. Germline lookup yields CDR1 SGHTA and CDR2 FQGNSA. The CDR3 loop spans 9 amino acids. DNA of the CDR3: TGTGCCACGTCAACCCCACCCCATTTT. As protein: CATSTPPHF.

A remark on this clone: The identical CDR3 is also encoded by other nucleotide sequences in the sample. J is TRBJ1-1 and V is TRBV11-3; D call uncertain. CDR1 is SGHNT and CDR2 is YENEEA in the germline V gene. The CDR3 has 13 residues. The V end was cut by 2 bases, the J end by 1 base, with 5 bases between. The CDR3 DNA sequence: TGTGCCAGCAGCTTAAGGGAGAACACTGAAGCTTTCTTT. It yields the protein CASSLRENTEAFF. Complete variable domain (other parts from reference TRBV11-3 and TRBJ1-1): EAGVVQSPRYKIIEKKQPVAFWCNPISGHNTLYWYLQNLGQGPELLIRYENEEAVDDSQLPKDRFSAERLKGVDSTLKIQPAELGDSAVYLCASSLRENTEAFFGQGTRLTVV.

The chain links TRBV7-2 to TRBJ2-4; D is possibly TRBD1 (6 bases). Trimming took 5 bases from V and 8 from J, leaving 19 bases between them. The CDR3 contains 15 residues. CDR1 SGHTA and CDR2 FQGNSA come from the germline V gene. The DNA for the CDR3 is TGTGCCAGCAGCCCCAGGGGTTCGAGAAGAGACATTCAGTACTTC. Amino acid sequence: CASSPRGSRRDIQYF.

The chain uses TRBV9 and TRBJ1-5, with no clear D. Germline values: CDR1 SGDLS, CDR2 YYNGEE. V lost 3 bases and J lost 2, with 12 bases in between. The CDR3 consists of 15 residues. CDR3 sequence (DNA): TGTGCCAGCAGCGAGGGAGTCCGCGGCAATCAGCCCCAGCATTTT. Protein product: CASSEGVRGNQPQHF.

This clone was seen more than once but under ten times. The J gene is TRBJ2-6, the V gene TRBV5-6; 12 bases map to TRBD1. Germline CDR1 is SGHDT and CDR2 is YYEEEE. With 0 bases clipped from V and 3 bases from J, the junction kept 4 bases outside the gene matches. The CDR3 extends over 18 amino acids. DNA of the CDR3: TGTGCCAGCAGCTTGGCGGGACAGGGGGCCATTGGGGCCAACGTCCTGACTTTC. Protein: CASSLAGQGAIGANVLTF.

The V call is TRBV4-1, the J call TRBJ1-2, with D tentatively TRBD1 (5 bases). The germline V gene has CDR1 MGHRA and CDR2 YSYEKL. The CDR3 runs 17 residues. V was trimmed by 1 base and J by 7 bases, leaving 22 bases between them. In nucleotides, the CDR3 is TGCGCCAGCAGCCAAGGTCCCCCCTCATCCGTCGGGGGTGGCTACACCTTC. Translation: CASSQGPPSSVGGGYTF.

The J gene is TRBJ1-1, the V gene TRBV30, with TRBD1 matching 9 bases. The CDR3 has 13 residues. Germline assignment: CDR1 GTSNPN and CDR2 SVGIG (reference sequence). The junction had 9 bases not matched to a gene; V was cut back by 3 bases and J by 10 bases. The CDR3 nucleotides read TGTGCCTGGAGCGGGACAGGGAATGGTTTAGCTTTCTTT. Translation gives CAWSGTGNGLAFF.

The chain combines TRBV6-5 with TRBJ2-7, with TRBD1 matching over 8 bases. This CDR3 is built from 14 residues. Germline-derived CDR1 and CDR2 are MNHEY and SVGAGI. V was clipped by 8 bases and J by 1 base; unmatched bases: 7. DNA of the CDR3: TGTGCCAGCGCTACGGGACAGGCGTCCTACGAGCAGTACTTC. This codes for CASATGQASYEQYF.

Only a few counts were recorded for this clone. At the DNA level, this CDR3 is encoded by other sequences in the same sample as well. This chain joins TRBV25-1 and TRBJ2-5, with D unclear. The CDR3 is 13 amino acids. CDR1 and CDR2 (germline): MGHDK, SYGVNS. V shed 3 bases and J shed 1 base, with 6 bases lying between them. CDR3 amino acids: CASSDRIQETQYF. The CDR3 bases are TGTGCCAGCAGTGACCGAATCCAAGAGACCCAGTACTTC.

This clone appeared a few times. The genes are TRBV4-1 and TRBJ2-2; no reliable D call. There are 15 residues in the CDR3. Germline V gene lookup returns CDR1 MGHRA and CDR2 YSYEKL. V lost 4 bases, J lost 7 bases, and 16 bases lay in between. The CDR3 protein is CASSRPEWTDGELFF. DNA of the CDR3: TGCGCCAGCAGCCGCCCGGAGTGGACCGACGGGGAGCTGTTTTTT.

This clone was counted a few times. The J gene is TRBJ1-2, the V gene TRBV6-1; D remains unclear. The V end lost 7 bases, the J end lost 6 bases, and 9 bases lay between the germline ends. Germline lookup yields CDR1 MNHNS and CDR2 SASEGT. The CDR3 covers 11 residues. The CDR3 DNA follows: TGTGCCAGCAATTGCGGCAATGGCTACACCTTC. Amino acid sequence: CASNCGNGYTF.

This clone was picked up one time. This chain connects TRBV2 to TRBJ2-7; D is unclear. Germline V gene sequence: CDR1 SNHLY, CDR2 FYNNEI. V was shortened by 4 bases and J by 2 bases, with 3 bases between the two germline ends. This CDR3 region has 11 residues. DNA of the CDR3: TGTGCCAGCAGTGGGGCCTACGAGCAGTACTTC. As protein: CASSGAYEQYF.